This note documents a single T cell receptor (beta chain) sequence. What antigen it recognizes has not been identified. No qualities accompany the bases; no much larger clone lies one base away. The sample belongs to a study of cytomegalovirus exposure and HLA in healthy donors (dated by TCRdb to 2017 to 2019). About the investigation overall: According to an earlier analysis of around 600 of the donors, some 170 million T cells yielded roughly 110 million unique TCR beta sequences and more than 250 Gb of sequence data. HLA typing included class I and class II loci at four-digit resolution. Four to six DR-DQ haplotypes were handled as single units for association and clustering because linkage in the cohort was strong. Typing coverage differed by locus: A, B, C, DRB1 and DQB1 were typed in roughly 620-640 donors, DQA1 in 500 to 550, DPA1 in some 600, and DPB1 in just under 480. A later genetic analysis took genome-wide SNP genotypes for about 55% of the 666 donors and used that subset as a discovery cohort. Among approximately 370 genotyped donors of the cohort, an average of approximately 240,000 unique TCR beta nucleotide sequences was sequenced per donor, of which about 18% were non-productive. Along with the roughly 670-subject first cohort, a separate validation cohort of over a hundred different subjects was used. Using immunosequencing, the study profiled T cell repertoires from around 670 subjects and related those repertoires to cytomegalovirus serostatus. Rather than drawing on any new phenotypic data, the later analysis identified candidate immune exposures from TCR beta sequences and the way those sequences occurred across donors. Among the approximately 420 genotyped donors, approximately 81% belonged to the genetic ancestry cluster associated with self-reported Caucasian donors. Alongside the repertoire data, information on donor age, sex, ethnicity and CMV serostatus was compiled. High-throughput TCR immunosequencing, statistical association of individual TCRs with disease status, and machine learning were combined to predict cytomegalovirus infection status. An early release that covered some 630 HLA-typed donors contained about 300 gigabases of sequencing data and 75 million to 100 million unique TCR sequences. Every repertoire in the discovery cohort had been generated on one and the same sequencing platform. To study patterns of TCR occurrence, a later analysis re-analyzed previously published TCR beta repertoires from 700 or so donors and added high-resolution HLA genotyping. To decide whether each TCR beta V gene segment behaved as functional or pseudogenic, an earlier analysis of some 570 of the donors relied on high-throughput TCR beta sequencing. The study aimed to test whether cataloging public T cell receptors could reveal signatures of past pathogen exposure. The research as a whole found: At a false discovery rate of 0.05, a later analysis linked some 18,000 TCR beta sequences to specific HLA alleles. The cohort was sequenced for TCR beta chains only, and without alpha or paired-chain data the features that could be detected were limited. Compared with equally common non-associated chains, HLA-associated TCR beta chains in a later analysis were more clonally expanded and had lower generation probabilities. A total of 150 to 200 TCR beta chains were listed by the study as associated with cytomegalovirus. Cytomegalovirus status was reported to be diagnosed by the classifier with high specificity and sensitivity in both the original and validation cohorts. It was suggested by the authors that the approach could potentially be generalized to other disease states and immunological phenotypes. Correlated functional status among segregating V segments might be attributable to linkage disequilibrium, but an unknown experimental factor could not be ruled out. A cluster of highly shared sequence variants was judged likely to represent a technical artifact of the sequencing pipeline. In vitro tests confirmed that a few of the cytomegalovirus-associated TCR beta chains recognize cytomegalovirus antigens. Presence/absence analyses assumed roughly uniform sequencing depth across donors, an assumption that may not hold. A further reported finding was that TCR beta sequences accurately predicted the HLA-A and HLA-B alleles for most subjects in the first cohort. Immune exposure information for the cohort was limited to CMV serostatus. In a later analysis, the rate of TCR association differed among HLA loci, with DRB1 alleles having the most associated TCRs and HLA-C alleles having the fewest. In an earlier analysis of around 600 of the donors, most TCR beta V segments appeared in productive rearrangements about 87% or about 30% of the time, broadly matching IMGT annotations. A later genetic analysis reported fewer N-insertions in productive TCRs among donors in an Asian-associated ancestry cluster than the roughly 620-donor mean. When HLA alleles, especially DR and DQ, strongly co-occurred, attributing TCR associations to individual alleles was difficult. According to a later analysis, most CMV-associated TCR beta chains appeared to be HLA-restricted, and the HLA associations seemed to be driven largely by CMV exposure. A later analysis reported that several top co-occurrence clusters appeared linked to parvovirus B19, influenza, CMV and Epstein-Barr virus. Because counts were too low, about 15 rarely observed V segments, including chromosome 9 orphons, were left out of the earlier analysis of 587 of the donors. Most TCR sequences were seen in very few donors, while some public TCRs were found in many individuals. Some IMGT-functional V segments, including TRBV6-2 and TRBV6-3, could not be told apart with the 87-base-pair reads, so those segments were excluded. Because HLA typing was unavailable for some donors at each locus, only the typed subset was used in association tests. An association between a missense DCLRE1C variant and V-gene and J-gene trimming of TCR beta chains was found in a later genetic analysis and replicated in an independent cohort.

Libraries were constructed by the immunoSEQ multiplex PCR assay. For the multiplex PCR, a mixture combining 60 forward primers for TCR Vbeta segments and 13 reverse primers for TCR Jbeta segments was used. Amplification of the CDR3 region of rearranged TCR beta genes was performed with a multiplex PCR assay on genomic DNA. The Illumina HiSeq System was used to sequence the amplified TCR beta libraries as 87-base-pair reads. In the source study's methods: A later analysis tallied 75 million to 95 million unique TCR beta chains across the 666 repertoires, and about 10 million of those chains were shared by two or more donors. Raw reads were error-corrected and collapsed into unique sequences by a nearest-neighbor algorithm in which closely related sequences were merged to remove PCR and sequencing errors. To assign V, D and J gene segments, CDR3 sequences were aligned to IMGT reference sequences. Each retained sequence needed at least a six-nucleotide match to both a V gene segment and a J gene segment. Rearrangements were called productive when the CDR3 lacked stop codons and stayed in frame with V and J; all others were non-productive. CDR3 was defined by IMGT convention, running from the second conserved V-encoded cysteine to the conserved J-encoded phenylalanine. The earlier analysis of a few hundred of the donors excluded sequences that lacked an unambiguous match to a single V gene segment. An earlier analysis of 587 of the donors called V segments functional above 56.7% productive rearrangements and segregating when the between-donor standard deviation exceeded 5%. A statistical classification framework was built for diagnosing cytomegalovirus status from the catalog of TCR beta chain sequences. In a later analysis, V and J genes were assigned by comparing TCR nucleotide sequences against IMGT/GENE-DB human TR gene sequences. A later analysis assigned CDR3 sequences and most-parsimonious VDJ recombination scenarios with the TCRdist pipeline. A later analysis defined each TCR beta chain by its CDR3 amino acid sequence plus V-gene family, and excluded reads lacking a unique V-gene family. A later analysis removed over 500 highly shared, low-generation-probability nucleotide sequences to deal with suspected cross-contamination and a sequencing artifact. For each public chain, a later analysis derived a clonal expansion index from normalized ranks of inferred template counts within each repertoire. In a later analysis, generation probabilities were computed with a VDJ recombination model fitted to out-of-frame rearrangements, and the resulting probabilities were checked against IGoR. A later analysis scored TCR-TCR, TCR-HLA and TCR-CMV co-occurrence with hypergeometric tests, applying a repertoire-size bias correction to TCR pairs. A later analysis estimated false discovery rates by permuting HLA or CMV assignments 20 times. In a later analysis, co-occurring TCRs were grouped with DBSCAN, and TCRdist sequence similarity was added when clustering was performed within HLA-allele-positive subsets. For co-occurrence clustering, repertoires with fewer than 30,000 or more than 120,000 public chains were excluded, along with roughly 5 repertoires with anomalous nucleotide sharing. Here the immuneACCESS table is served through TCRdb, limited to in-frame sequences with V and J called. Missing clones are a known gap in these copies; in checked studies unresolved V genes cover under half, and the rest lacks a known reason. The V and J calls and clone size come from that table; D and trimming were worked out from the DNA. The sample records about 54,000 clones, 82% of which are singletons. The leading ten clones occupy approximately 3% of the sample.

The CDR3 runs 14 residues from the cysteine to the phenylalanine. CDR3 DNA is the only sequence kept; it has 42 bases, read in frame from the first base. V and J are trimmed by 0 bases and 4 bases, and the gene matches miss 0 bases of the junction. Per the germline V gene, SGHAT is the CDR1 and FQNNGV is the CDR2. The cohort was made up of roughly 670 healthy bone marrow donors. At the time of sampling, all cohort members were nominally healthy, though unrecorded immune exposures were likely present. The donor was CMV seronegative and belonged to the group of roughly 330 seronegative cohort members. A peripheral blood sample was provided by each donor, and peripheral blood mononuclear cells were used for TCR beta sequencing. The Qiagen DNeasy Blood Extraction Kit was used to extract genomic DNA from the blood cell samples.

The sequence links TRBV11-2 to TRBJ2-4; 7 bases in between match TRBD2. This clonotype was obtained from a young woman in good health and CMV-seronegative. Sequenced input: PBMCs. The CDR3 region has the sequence CASSLDSGKNIQYF. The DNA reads TGTGCCAGCAGCTTAGATAGCGGGAAAAACATTCAGTACTTC. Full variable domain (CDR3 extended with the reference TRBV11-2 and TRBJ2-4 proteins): EAGVAQSPRYKIIEKRQSVAFWCNPISGHATLYWYQQILGQGPKLLIQFQNNGVVDDSQLPKDRFSAERLKGVDSTLKIQPAKLEDSAVYLCASSLDSGKNIQYFGAGTRLSVL.